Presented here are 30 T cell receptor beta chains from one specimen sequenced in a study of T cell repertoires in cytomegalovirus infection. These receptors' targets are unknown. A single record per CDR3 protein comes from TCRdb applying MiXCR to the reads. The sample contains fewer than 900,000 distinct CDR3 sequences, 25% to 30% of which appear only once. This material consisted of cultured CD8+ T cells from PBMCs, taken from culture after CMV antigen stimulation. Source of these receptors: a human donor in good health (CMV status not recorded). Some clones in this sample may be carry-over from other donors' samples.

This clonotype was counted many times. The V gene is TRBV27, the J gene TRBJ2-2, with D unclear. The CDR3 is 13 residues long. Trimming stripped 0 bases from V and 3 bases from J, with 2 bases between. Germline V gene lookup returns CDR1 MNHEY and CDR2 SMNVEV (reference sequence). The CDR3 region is CASSLSDTGELFF. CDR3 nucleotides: TGTGCCAGCAGTTTATCGGACACCGGGGAGCTGTTTTTT.

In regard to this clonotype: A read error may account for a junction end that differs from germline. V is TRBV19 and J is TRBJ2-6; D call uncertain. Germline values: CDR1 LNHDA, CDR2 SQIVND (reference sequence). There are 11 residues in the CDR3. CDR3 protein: CATPGVNVLTF. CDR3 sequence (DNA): TGTGCCACTCCTGGGGTCAACGTCCTGACTTTC.

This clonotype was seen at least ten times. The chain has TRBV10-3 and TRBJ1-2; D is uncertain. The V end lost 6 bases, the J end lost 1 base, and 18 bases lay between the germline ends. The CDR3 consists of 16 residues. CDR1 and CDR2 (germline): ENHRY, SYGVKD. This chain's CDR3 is CAISLGEGPINYGYTF. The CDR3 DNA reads TGTGCCATCAGCCTCGGGGAGGGCCCCATTAACTATGGCTACACCTTC.

CDR3 in amino acids: CASSSTPGPQYF. The CDR3 DNA follows: TGTGCCAGCAGCTCCACCCCGGGACCGCAGTACTTC. The chain joins TRBV5-6 to TRBJ2-7, with D possibly called TRBD1 or TRBD2 (5 bases each). V was cut by 3 bases and J by 9 bases, with 13 bases left in between. The CDR3 is made up of 12 amino acids. The V gene's germline CDR1 is SGHDT and CDR2 YYEEEE. Full variable domain (rest looked up from reference TRBV5-6 and TRBJ2-7): DAGVTQSPTHLIKTRGQQVTLRCSPKSGHDTVSWYQQALGQGPQFIFQYYEEEERQRGNFPDRFSGHQFPNYSSELNVNALLLGDSALYLCASSSTPGPQYFGPGTRLTVT.

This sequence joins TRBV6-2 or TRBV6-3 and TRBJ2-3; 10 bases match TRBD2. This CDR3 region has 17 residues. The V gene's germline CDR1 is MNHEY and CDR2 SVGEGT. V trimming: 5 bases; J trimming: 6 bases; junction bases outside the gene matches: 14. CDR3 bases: TGTGCCAGCAGTCCCCGTGGGCTAGCGGGGGAAAGGGATACGCAGTATTTT. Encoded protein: CASSPRGLAGERDTQYF.

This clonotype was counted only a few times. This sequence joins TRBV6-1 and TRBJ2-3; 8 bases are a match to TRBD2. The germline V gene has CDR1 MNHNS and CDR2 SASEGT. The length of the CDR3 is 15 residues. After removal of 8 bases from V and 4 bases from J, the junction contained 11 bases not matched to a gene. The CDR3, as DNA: TGTGCCAGCCAGAGCTGGCGGGGGGAGGCAGATACGCAGTATTTT. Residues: CASQSWRGEADTQYF.

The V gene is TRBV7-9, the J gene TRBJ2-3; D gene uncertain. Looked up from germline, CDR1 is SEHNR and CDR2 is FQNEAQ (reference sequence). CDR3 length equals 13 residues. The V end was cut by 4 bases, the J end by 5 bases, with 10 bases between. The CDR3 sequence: CASSSWMGDTQYF. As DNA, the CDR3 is TGTGCCAGCAGCTCTTGGATGGGAGATACGCAGTATTTT.

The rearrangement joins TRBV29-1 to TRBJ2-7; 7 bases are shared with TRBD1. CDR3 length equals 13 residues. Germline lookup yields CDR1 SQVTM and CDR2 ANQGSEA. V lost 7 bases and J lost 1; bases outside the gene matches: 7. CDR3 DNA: TGCAGCGCCCGGGACAGCAGATCCTACGAGCAGTACTTC. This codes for CSARDSRSYEQYF.

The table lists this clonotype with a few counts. The CDR3 coding sequence is TGTGCCAGCAGTTTCAGAGACAGGGGCTCTGGGGCCAACGTCCTGACTTTC. Translation: CASSFRDRGSGANVLTF. The chain couples TRBV28 to TRBJ2-6; 8 positions match TRBD1. Germline assignment: CDR1 MDHEN and CDR2 SYDVKM. The CDR3 runs 17 residues. V lost 3 bases and J lost 0; bases outside the gene matches: 4.

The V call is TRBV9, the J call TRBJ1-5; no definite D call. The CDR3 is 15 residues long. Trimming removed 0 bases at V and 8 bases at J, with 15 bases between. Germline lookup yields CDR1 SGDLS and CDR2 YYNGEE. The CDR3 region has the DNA TGTGCCAGCAGCGTAGAGGGCTCGGGAATGGAGCCCCAGCATTTT. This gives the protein CASSVEGSGMEPQHF.

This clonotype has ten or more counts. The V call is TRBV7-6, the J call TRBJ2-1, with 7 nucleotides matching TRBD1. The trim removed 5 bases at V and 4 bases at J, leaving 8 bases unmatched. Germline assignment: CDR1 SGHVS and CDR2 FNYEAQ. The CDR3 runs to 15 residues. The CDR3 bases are TGTGCCAGCAGCCCGGGGACAGACCTTTACAATGAGCAGTTCTTC. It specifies CASSPGTDLYNEQFF.

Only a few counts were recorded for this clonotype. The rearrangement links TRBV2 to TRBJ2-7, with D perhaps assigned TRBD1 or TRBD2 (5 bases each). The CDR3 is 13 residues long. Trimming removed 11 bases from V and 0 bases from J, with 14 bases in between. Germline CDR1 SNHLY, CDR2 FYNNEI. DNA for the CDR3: TGTGCCTGGTCCACCGGGACCTCCTACGAGCAGTACTTC. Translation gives CAWSTGTSYEQYF.

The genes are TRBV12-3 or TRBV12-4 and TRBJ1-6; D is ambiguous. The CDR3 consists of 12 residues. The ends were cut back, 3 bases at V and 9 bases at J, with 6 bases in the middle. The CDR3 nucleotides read TGTGCCAGCAGTTTCTGGGCTTCACCCCTCCACTTT. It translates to CASSFWASPLHF.

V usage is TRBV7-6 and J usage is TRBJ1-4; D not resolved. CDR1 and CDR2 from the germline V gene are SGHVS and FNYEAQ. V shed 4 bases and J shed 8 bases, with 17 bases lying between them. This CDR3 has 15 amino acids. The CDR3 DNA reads TGTGCCAGCAGCTCCCCACCCAGTGGCCCCGAAAAACTGTTTTTT. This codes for CASSSPPSGPEKLFF.

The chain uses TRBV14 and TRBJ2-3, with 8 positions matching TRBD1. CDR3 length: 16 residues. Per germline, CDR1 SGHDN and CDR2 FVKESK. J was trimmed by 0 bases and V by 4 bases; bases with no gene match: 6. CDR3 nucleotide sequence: TGTGCCAGCAGCCCCTGGACAGGGAGAAGCACAGATACGCAGTATTTT. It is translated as CASSPWTGRSTDTQYF. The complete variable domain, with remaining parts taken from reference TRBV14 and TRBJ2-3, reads EAGVTQFPSHSVIEKGQTVTLRCDPISGHDNLYWYRRVMGKEIKFLLHFVKESKQDESGMPNNRFLAERTGGTYSTLKVQPAELEDSGVYFCASSPWTGRSTDTQYFGPGTRLTVL.

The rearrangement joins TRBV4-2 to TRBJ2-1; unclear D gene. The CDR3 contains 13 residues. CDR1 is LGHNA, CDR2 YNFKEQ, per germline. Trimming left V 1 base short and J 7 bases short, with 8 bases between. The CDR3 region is CASSQVRANEQFF. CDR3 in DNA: TGTGCCAGCAGCCAAGTCCGAGCAAATGAGCAGTTCTTC.

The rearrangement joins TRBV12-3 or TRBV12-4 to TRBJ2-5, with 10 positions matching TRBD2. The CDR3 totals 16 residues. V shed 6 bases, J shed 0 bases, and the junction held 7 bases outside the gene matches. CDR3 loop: CASRGTSGAYQETQYF. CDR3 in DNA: TGTGCCAGCAGGGGTACTAGCGGGGCCTACCAAGAGACCCAGTACTTC.

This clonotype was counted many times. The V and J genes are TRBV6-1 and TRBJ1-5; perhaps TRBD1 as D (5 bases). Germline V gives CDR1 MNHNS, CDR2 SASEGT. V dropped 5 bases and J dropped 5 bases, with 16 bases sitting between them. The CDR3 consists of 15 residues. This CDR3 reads CASSLTALGYQPQHF. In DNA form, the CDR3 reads TGTGCCAGCAGTCTGACAGCACTTGGGTATCAGCCCCAGCATTTT.

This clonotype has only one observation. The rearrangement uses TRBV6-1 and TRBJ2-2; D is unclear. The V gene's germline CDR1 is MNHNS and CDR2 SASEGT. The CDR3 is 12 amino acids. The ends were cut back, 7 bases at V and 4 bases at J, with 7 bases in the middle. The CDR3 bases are TGTGCCAGCATGGGAACCACCGGGGAGCTGTTTTTT. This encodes CASMGTTGELFF.

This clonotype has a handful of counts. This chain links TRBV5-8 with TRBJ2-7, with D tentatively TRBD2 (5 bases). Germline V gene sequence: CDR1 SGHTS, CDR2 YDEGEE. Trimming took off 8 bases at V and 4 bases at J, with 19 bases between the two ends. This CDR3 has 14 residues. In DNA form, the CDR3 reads TGTGCCAGTAAAAGGCGGTTACGGACTTACGAGCAGTACGTC. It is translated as CASKRRLRTYEQYV.

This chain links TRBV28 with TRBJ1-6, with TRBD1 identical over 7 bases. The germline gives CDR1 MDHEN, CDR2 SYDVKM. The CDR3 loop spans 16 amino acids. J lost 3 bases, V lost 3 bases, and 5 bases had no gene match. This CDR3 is CASSFTGVRYNSPLHF. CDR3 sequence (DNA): TGTGCCAGCAGTTTTACAGGGGTGCGCTATAATTCACCCCTCCACTTT.

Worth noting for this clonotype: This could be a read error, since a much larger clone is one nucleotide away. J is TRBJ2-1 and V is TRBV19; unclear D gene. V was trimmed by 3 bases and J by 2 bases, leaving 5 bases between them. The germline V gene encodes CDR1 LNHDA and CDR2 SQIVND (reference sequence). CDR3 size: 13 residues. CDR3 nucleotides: TGTGCCAGTAGTATTAGCCCCTACAATGAGCAGTTCTTC. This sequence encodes CASSISPYNEQFF.

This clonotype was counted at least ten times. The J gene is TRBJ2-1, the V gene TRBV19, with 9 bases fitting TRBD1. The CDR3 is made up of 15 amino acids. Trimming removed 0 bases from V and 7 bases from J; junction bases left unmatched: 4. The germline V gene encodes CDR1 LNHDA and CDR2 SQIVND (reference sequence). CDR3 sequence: CASSIEGDRDNEQFF. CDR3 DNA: TGTGCCAGTAGTATAGAAGGGGACAGGGATAATGAGCAGTTCTTC. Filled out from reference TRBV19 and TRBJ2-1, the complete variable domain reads DGGITQSPKYLFRKEGQNVTLSCEQNLNHDAMYWYRQDPGQGLRLIYYSQIVNDFQKGDIAEGYSVSREKKESFPLTVTSAQKNPTAFYLCASSIEGDRDNEQFFGPGTRLTVL.

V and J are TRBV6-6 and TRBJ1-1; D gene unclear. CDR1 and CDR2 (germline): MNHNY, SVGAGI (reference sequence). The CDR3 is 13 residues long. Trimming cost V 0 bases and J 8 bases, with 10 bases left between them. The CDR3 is CASSYSLGMEAFF. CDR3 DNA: TGTGCCAGCAGTTACTCGTTAGGGATGGAAGCTTTCTTT.

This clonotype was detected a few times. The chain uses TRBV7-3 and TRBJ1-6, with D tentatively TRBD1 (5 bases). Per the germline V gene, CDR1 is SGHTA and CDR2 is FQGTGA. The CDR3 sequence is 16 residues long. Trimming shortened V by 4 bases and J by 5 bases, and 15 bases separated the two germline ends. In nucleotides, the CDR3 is TGTGCCAGCAGCTCGAAGGGGCCGGGAAATAATTCACCCCTCCACTTT. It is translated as CASSSKGPGNNSPLHF.

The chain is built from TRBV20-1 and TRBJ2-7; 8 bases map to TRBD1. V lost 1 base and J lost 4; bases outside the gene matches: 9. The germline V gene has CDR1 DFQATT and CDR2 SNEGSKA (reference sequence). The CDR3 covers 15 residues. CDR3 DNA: TGCAGTGCTAGAGGGTTGGGCACAGGGGGATACGAGCAGTACGTC. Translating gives CSARGLGTGGYEQYV.

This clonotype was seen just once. The CDR3 DNA is TGTGCCAGCAGCCCATTGGACAGCGCGAACACCGGGGAGCTGTTTTTT. Translation: CASSPLDSANTGELFF. The chain uses TRBV7-9 and TRBJ2-2, with D possibly TRBD1 on 6 matching bases. Germline CDR1 SEHNR, CDR2 FQNEAQ (reference sequence). V was trimmed by 5 bases and J by 0 bases, leaving 13 bases between them. The CDR3 runs 16 residues.

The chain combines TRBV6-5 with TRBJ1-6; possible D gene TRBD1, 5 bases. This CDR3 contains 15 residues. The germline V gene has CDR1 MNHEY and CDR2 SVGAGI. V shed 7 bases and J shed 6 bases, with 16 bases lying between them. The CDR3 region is CASTQIPGGNSPLHF. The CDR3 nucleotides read TGTGCCAGCACCCAAATCCCGGGGGGTAATTCACCCCTCCACTTT.

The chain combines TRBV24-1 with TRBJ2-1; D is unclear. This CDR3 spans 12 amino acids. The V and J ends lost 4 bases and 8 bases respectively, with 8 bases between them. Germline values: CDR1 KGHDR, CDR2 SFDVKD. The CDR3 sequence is CATSEGIDEQFF. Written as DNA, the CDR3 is TGTGCCACCAGTGAGGGGATCGATGAGCAGTTCTTC.

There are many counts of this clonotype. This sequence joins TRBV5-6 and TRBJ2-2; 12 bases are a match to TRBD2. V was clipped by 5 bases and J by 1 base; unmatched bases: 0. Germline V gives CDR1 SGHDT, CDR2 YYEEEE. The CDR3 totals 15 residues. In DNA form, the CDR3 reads TGTGCCAGCAGGGGACTAGCGGGGAACACCGGGGAGCTGTTTTTT. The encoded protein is CASRGLAGNTGELFF.